The text below deals with one TCR beta chain. Antigen: not known. This may be a read error, as it is one base from a much larger clone. Time point described: sample taken at primary tumor resection. Germline values: CDR1 SGHDN, CDR2 FVKESK. V shed 4 bases and J shed 1 base, with 19 bases lying between them. The CDR3 totals 17 residues. This entry belongs to a study of spatial heterogeneity in lung cancer. TCRdb independently ran MiXCR on the 5' RACE reads; one entry per CDR3 protein. The table shows about 11,000 distinct CDR3 sequences, with approximately 11% occurring only once. General study points: One measure, the expanded intratumoral alpha and beta TCR count, tracked tumor mutation counts.

V usage is TRBV14 and J usage is TRBJ1-2; tentatively, D is TRBD1 (5 bases). The sequence came from a male donor with early-stage non-small cell lung cancer. The sequences come from lung tumor tissue, collected at surgery. The CDR3 DNA sequence: TGTGCCAGCAGCCCCTTATTAATACAGGTTGTTAACTATGGCTACACCTTC. Translating gives CASSPLLIQVVNYGYTF.